This entry is about one T cell receptor (beta chain). The data are from a study of blood T cell repertoires in COVID-19. V dropped 2 bases and J dropped 1; count of bases not matched to a gene: 5. The CDR3 totals 17 residues. Germline CDR1 MNHEY, CDR2 SVGEGT. Clones were sequenced by immunoSEQ multiplex PCR, and TCRdb holds only the in-frame ones, with some missing. This table holds nearly 350,000 clones, around 86% found once. The chain couples TRBV6-2 or TRBV6-3 to TRBJ2-1; 10 nucleotides line up with TRBD2. The specimen was peripheral blood. This receptor was taken from a woman aged 50 to 65 with COVID-19, enrolled during active disease. CDR3 sequence reads: CASSYNQLAGSYNEQFF. The CDR3 region has the DNA TGTGCCAGCAGTTACAACCAACTAGCGGGATCCTACAATGAGCAGTTCTTC.